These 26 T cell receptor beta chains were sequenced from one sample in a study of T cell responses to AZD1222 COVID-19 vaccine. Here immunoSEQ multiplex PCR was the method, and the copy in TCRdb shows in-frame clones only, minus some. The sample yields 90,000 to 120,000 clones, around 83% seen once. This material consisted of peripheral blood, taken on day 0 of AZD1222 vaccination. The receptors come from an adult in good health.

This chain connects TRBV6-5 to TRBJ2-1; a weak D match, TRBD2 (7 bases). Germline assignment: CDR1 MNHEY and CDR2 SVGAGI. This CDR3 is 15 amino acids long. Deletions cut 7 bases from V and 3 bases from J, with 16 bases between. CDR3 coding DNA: TGTGCCAGCACCGAGGGGGGGGGCCGCTACAATGAGCAGTTCTTC. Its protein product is CASTEGGGRYNEQFF.

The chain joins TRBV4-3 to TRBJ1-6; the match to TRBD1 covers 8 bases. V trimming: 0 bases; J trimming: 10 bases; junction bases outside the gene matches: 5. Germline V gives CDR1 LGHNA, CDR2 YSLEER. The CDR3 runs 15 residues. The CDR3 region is CASSQEPGGLSPLHF. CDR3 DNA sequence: TGCGCCAGCAGCCAAGAACCAGGGGGCTTATCACCCCTCCACTTT.

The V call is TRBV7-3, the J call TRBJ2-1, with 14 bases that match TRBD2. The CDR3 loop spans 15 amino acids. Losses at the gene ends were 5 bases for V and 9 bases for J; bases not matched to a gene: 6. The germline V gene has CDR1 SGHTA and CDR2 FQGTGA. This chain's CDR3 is CASSPPGLAGVEQFF. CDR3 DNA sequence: TGTGCCAGCAGCCCACCGGGACTAGCGGGGGTTGAGCAGTTCTTC.

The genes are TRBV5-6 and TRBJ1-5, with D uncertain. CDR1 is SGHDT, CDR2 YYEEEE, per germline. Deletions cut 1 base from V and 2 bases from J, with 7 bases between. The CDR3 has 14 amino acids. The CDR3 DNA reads TGTGCCAGCAGCTTGTTGCAGGGCAATCAGCCCCAGCATTTT. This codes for CASSLLQGNQPQHF. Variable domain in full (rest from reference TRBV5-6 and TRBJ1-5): DAGVTQSPTHLIKTRGQQVTLRCSPKSGHDTVSWYQQALGQGPQFIFQYYEEEERQRGNFPDRFSGHQFPNYSSELNVNALLLGDSALYLCASSLLQGNQPQHFGDGTRLSIL.

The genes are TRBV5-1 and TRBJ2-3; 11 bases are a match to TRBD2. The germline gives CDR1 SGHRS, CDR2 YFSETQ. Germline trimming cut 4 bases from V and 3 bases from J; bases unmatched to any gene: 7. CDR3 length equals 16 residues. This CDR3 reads CASSPILAGATDTQYF. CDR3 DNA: TGCGCCAGCAGCCCGATACTAGCGGGGGCTACAGATACGCAGTATTTT.

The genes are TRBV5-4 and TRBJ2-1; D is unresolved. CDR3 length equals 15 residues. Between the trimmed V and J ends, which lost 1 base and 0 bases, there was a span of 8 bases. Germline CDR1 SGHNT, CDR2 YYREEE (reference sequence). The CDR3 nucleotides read TGTGCCAGCAGCTTGTACGCAGCCTCCTACAATGAGCAGTTCTTC. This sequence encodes CASSLYAASYNEQFF. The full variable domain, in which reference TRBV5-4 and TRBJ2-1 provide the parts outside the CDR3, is ETGVTQSPTHLIKTRGQQVTLRCSSQSGHNTVSWYQQALGQGPQFIFQYYREEENGRGNFPPRFSGLQFPNYSSELNVNALELDDSALYLCASSLYAASYNEQFFGPGTRLTVL.

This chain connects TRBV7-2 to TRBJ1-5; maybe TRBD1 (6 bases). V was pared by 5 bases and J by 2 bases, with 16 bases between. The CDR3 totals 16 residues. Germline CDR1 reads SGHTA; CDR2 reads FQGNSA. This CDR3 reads CASSQQGGAGNQPQHF. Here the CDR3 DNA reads TGTGCCAGCAGCCAACAGGGCGGGGCCGGCAATCAGCCCCAGCATTTT.

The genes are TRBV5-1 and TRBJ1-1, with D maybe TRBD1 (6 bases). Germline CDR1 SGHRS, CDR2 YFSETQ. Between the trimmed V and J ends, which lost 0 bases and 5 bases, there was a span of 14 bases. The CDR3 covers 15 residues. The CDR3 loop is CASSLEGGRATEAFF. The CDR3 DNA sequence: TGCGCCAGCAGCTTGGAGGGGGGCAGGGCGACTGAAGCTTTCTTT.

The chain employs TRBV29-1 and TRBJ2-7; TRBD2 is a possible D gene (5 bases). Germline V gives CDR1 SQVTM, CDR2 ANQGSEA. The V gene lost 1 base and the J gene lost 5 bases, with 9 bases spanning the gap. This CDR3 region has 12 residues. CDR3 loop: CSVEGPEDEQYF. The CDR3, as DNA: TGCAGCGTTGAAGGCCCGGAGGACGAGCAGTACTTC.

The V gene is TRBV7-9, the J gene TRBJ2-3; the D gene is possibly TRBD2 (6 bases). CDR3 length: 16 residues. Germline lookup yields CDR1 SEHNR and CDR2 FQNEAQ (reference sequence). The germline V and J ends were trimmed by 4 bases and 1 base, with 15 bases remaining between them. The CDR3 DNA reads TGTGCCAGCAGCTGGGGTGAGCGGGCCCGCACAGATACGCAGTATTTT. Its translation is CASSWGERARTDTQYF.

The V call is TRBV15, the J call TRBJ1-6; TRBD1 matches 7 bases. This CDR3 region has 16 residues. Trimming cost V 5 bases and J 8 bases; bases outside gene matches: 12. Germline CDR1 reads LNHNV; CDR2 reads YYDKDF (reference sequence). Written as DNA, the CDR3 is TGTGCCACCAGCCGAAGGCCCGACAGGGCCCATTCACCCCTCCACTTT. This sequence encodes CATSRRPDRAHSPLHF.

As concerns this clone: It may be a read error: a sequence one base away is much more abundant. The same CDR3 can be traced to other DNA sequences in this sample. This CDR3 is CSASGTGKRATEAFF. In nucleotides, the CDR3 is TGCAGCGCTAGTGGTACAGGAAAAAGGGCCACTGAAGCTTTCTTT. The gene calls are TRBV20-1 and TRBJ1-1; weak D call: TRBD1 (5 bases). The CDR3 is 15 residues long. CDR1 DFQATT and CDR2 SNEGSKA come from the germline V gene (reference sequence).

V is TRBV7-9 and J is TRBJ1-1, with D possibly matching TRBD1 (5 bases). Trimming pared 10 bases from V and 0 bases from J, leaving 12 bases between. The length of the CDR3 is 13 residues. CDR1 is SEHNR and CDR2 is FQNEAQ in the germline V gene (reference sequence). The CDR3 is CATTPGVNTEAFF. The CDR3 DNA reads TGTGCCACCACCCCGGGGGTGAACACTGAAGCTTTCTTT. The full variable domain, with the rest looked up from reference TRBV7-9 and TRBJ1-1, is DTGVSQNPRHKITKRGQNVTFRCDPISEHNRLYWYRQTLGQGPEFLTYFQNEAQLEKSRLLSDRFSAERPKGSFSTLEIQRTEQGDSAMYLCATTPGVNTEAFFGQGTRLTVV.

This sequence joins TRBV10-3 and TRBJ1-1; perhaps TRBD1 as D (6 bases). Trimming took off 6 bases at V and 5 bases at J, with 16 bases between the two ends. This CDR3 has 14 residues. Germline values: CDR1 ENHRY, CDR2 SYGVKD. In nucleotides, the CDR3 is TGTGCCATCAGCAAGGGGGATCCGGGGACTGAAGCTTTCTTT. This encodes CAISKGDPGTEAFF.

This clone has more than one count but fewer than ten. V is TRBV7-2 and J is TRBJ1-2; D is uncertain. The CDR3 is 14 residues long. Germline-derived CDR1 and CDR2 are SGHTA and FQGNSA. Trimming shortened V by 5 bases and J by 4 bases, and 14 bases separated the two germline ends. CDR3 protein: CASSPLLTSYGYTF. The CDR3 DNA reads TGTGCCAGCAGCCCCCTCCTGACCTCCTATGGCTACACCTTC.

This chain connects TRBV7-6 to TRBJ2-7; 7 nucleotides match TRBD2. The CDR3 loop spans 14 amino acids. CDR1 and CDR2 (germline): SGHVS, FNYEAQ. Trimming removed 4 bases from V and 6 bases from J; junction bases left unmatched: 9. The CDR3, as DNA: TGTGCCAGCAGCTCCCATGCAGGCGGGGGCGAGCAGTACTTC. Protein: CASSSHAGGGEQYF.

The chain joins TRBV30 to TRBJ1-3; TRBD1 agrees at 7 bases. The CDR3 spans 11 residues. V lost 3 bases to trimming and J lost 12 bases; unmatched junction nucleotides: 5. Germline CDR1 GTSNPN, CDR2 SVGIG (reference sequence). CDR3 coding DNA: TGTGCCTGGAGCAAAGACAGGGTCATATATTTT. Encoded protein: CAWSKDRVIYF.

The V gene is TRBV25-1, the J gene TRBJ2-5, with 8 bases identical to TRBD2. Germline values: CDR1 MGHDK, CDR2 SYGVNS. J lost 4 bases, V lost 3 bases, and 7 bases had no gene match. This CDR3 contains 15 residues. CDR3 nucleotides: TGTGCCAGCAGTGAGGCCGGACTAGCAGTAGAGACCCAGTACTTC. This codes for CASSEAGLAVETQYF.

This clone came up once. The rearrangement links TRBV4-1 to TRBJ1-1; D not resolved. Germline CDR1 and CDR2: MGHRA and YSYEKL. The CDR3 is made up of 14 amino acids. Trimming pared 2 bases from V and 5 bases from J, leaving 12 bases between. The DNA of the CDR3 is TGCGCCAGCAGCCAAAGAGTCGGAGTGACTGAAGCTTTCTTT. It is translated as CASSQRVGVTEAFF.

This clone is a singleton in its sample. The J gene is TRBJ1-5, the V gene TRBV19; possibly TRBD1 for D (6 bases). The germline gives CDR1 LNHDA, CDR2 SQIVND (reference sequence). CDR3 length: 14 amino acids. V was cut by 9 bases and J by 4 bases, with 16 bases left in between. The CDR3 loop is CASGGGWGNQPQHF. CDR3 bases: TGTGCCAGCGGAGGGGGGTGGGGGAATCAGCCCCAGCATTTT. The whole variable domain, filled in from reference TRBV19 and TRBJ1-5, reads DGGITQSPKYLFRKEGQNVTLSCEQNLNHDAMYWYRQDPGQGLRLIYYSQIVNDFQKGDIAEGYSVSREKKESFPLTVTSAQKNPTAFYLCASGGGWGNQPQHFGDGTRLSIL.

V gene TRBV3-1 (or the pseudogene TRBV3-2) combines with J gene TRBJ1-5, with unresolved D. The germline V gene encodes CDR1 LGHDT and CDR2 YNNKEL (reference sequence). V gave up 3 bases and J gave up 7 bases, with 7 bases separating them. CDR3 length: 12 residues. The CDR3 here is CASSQGSQPQHF. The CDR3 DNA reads TGTGCCAGCAGCCAGGGGTCACAGCCCCAGCATTTT.

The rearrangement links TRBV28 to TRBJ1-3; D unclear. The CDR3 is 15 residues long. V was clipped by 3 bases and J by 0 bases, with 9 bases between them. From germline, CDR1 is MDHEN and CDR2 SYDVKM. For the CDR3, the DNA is TGTGCCAGCAGTTTGGTTTCAATCTCTGGAAACACCATATATTTT. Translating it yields CASSLVSISGNTIYF.

The CDR3 reads CASTPGQSDYGYTF. The DNA for the CDR3 is TGTGCCAGCACCCCGGGGCAGTCCGACTATGGCTACACCTTC. The V and J genes are TRBV28 and TRBJ1-2, with D possibly being TRBD1 (5 bases). The V gene's germline CDR1 is MDHEN and CDR2 SYDVKM. The V and J ends lost 7 bases and 3 bases respectively, with 15 bases between them. There are 14 residues in the CDR3.

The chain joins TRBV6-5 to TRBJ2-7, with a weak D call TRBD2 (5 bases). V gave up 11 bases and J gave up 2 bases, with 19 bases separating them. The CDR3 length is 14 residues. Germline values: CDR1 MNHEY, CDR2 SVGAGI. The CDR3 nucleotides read TGTGCCGGCTCAGCGGAGCTTCCAGCCTACGAGCAGTACTTC. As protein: CAGSAELPAYEQYF.

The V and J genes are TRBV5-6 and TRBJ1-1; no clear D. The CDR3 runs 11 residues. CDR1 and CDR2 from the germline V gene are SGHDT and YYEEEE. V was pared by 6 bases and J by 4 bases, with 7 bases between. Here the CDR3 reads CASNLGTEAFF. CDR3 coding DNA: TGTGCCAGCAACCTGGGCACTGAAGCTTTCTTT. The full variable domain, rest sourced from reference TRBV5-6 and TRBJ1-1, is DAGVTQSPTHLIKTRGQQVTLRCSPKSGHDTVSWYQQALGQGPQFIFQYYEEEERQRGNFPDRFSGHQFPNYSSELNVNALLLGDSALYLCASNLGTEAFFGQGTRLTVV.

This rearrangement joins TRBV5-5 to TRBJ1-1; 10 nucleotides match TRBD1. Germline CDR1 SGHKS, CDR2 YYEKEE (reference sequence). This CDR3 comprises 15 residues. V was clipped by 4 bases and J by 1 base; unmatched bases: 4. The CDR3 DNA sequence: TGTGCCAGCAGCAGGACAGGGGGTGAGAACACTGAAGCTTTCTTT. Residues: CASSRTGGENTEAFF.